This entry concerns a single T cell receptor beta chain. This sample was taken from a study of OX40 agonist ivuxolimab in advanced cancers. Study summary: At doses from 0.01 to 10 mg/kg, patients were given intravenous ivuxolimab every 2 weeks. The mean age was roughly 60 years, ranging from 23 to 79, with less than 90% of participants male.

The CDR3 extends over 15 amino acids. Trimming pared 0 bases from V and 6 bases from J, leaving 9 bases between. The germline CDR1 and CDR2 sequences are SEHNR and FQNEAQ (reference sequence). TCRdb's table, derived via immunoSEQ multiplex PCR, lists solely in-frame clones and lacks some. The sample includes about 74,000 clones, about four fifths seen only once; the top ten take approximately 2%. The source material was CD4+ or CD8+ T cells sorted from blood, sampled in a trial of the OX40 agonist ivuxolimab. The origin of this receptor is an adult with an advanced solid tumor such as melanoma, head and neck, liver or kidney cancer. The chain joins TRBV7-9 to TRBJ1-6; D perhaps matches TRBD1 (6 bases). This CDR3 reads CASSLAQGSNSPLHF. For the CDR3, the DNA is TGTGCCAGCAGCTTAGCACAGGGAAGTAATTCACCCCTCCACTTT.